These 30 T cell receptor beta chains originate from one sample sequenced in a study of neurological immune-mediated disorders (dated by TCRdb to the late 2010s). The library was built by means of 5' RACE. The instrument given in TCRdb is Illumina HiSeq 2500. TCRdb reprocessing: public reads trimmed at Q25 with fastp, clones called with MiXCR, in-frame beta chains kept. Identical CDR3 proteins give one entry, which carries the most common genes and DNA. The sample contains approximately 40,000 distinct CDR3 sequences, 20% to 25% of them found a single time. In total, the top ten clones hold more than 4% of the sample. According to the study, the label for this sample's time point signals: technical triplicate 3. What was sequenced was PBMCs. The receptors come from a man aged 55 to 70 with HTLV-1-associated myelopathy (HAM/TSP).

Comments on this clonotype: At one of its ends the junction is not consistent with the germline gene, which may arise from a read error. The CDR3: CASGFLGSGRAGEQYF. CDR3 bases: TGTGCCAGCGGCTTTCTCGGGAGCGGGAGGGCCGGTGAGCAGTACTTC. The gene calls are TRBV7-9 and TRBJ2-7, with 10 bases that match TRBD2. The CDR3 loop spans 16 amino acids. Germline loops: CDR1 SEHNR, CDR2 FQNEAQ (reference sequence). Drawing the rest from reference TRBV7-9 and TRBJ2-7, the complete variable domain is DTGVSQNPRHKITKRGQNVTFRCDPISEHNRLYWYRQTLGQGPEFLTYFQNEAQLEKSRLLSDRFSAERPKGSFSTLEIQRTEQGDSAMYLCASGFLGSGRAGEQYFGPGTRLTVT.

In its sample, this clonotype was seen many times. This chain links TRBV11-2 with TRBJ2-7; TRBD1 matches 12 bases. From germline, CDR1 is SGHAT and CDR2 FQNNGV. Losses at the gene ends were 6 bases for V and 1 base for J; bases not matched to a gene: 10. This CDR3 spans 17 amino acids. As DNA, the CDR3 is TGTGCCAGCAGGCGGGGACAGGGGGCGACAATTTCCTACGAGCAGTACTTC. Residues: CASRRGQGATISYEQYF.

This clonotype was picked up many times. This chain uses TRBV7-9 with TRBJ2-1; 9 positions match TRBD2. The V segment lost 1 base and the J segment 10 bases; nucleotides outside the gene matches: 2. Germline V gene lookup returns CDR1 SEHNR and CDR2 FQNEAQ (reference sequence). This CDR3 is 13 amino acids long. CDR3 protein: CASSLGAGGEQFF. In nucleotides, the CDR3 is TGTGCCAGCAGCTTAGGAGCGGGAGGCGAGCAGTTCTTC. The variable domain in full, with the rest retrieved from reference TRBV7-9 and TRBJ2-1, is DTGVSQNPRHKITKRGQNVTFRCDPISEHNRLYWYRQTLGQGPEFLTYFQNEAQLEKSRLLSDRFSAERPKGSFSTLEIQRTEQGDSAMYLCASSLGAGGEQFFGPGTRLTVL.

This clonotype was observed at least ten times. This sequence joins TRBV5-1 and TRBJ1-2; possible D gene TRBD1, 6 bases. The CDR3 consists of 13 residues. CDR1 is SGHRS and CDR2 is YFSETQ in the germline V gene. With 4 bases removed from V and 6 bases from J, the gap between germline ends came to 13 bases. Here the CDR3 reads CASSLQGEDGYTF. The CDR3 nucleotides are TGCGCCAGCAGCCTACAGGGAGAGGATGGCTACACCTTC.

This clonotype showed up many times. The chain carries TRBV4-1 and TRBJ1-5, with D unresolved. The CDR3 loop spans 17 amino acids. V shed 1 base and J shed 0 bases, with 13 bases lying between them. Germline-derived CDR1 and CDR2 are MGHRA and YSYEKL. The CDR3 here is CASSQVGQTNSNQPQHF. For the CDR3, the DNA is TGCGCCAGCAGCCAAGTGGGTCAGACAAATAGCAATCAGCCCCAGCATTTT.

This clonotype was seen repeatedly, ten times or more. This sequence joins TRBV5-1 and TRBJ2-5; D perhaps matches TRBD1 (6 bases). The CDR3 has 14 residues. The V and J ends lost 3 bases and 1 base respectively, with 10 bases between them. Germline lookup yields CDR1 SGHRS and CDR2 YFSETQ. The DNA of the CDR3 is TGCGCCAGCAGCTCAGGGGCGGCCCAAGAGACCCAGTACTTC. This translates into CASSSGAAQETQYF.

This clonotype has ten or more counts. The chain has TRBV18 and TRBJ2-7, with D maybe TRBD2 (5 bases). The CDR3 extends over 14 amino acids. The germline V and J ends were trimmed by 3 bases and 3 bases, with 12 bases remaining between them. From germline, CDR1 is KGHSH and CDR2 LQKENI. The CDR3 DNA sequence: TGTGCCAGCTCACCCGGAGGAGACGGCTACGAGCAGTACTTC. It yields the protein CASSPGGDGYEQYF.

This sequence joins TRBV6-5 and TRBJ1-1, with TRBD1 matching 7 bases. The CDR3 has 13 residues. Germline V gene data show CDR1 as MNHEY and CDR2 as SVGAGI. With V trimmed by 6 bases and J by 5 bases, 6 bases remained unmatched. CDR3 in DNA: TGTGCCAGCAGCGGTGACAGGGCTACTGAAGCTTTCTTT. This codes for CASSGDRATEAFF.

This clonotype has ten or more counts. The rearrangement joins TRBV24-1 to TRBJ1-1; 8 bases are shared with TRBD1. The CDR3 length is 14 residues. The V gene end was trimmed by 5 bases and the J gene end by 4 bases; junction bases not matched to a gene: 5. Germline V gene data show CDR1 as KGHDR and CDR2 as SFDVKD. The CDR3 bases are TGTGCCACCAGTGCGACAGGGGTGGGCACTGAAGCTTTCTTT. Translated: CATSATGVGTEAFF.

This clonotype was counted a few times. The chain is built from TRBV2 and TRBJ1-2; the D gene is possibly TRBD1 (5 bases). This CDR3 spans 12 amino acids. Trimming left V 3 bases short and J 6 bases short, with 8 bases between. In germline, CDR1 is SNHLY, CDR2 FYNNEI. CDR3: CASSDRADGYTF. Here the CDR3 DNA reads TGTGCCAGCAGTGACAGGGCTGATGGCTACACCTTC.

This clonotype was recorded at least ten times. The chain recombines TRBV20-1 with TRBJ2-2, with D perhaps TRBD2 (6 bases). Trimming pared 4 bases from V and 4 bases from J, leaving 13 bases between. The CDR3 covers 14 residues. Germline V gives CDR1 DFQATT, CDR2 SNEGSKA (reference sequence). The CDR3 coding sequence is TGCAGTGCTACCCTTGGGGGGTCCACCGGGGAGCTGTTTTTT. It codes for CSATLGGSTGELFF.

In this sample, this clonotype turned up many times. The chain couples TRBV4-1 to TRBJ2-3; no clear D. The ends were cut back, 1 base at V and 2 bases at J, with 13 bases in the middle. CDR3 length: 16 residues. Germline loops: CDR1 MGHRA, CDR2 YSYEKL. The CDR3 DNA is TGCGCCAGCAGCCAAGTGGAACAGTCCTTCACAGATACGCAGTATTTT. Its protein is CASSQVEQSFTDTQYF.

The chain links TRBV5-4 to TRBJ2-3; the D gene is possibly TRBD2 (5 bases). Trimming pared 0 bases from V and 5 bases from J, leaving 7 bases between. The germline V gene has CDR1 SGHNT and CDR2 YYREEE (reference sequence). The CDR3 length is 13 residues. The CDR3 region is CASSLGRGDTQYF. The DNA of the CDR3 is TGTGCCAGCAGCTTGGGCCGGGGAGATACGCAGTATTTT.

This clonotype was recorded many times. The gene calls are TRBV5-1 and TRBJ2-2, with TRBD2 identical over 7 bases. J gave up 3 bases and V 3 bases, and 5 bases lay outside the gene matches. CDR1 is SGHRS and CDR2 is YFSETQ in the germline V gene. The CDR3 extends over 15 amino acids. Written as DNA, the CDR3 is TGCGCCAGCAGCTCAGGGAGGGGCTACACCGGGGAGCTGTTTTTT. This sequence encodes CASSSGRGYTGELFF.

This clonotype was recorded many times. The CDR3 is CASSPGTSGDGATDTQYF. The CDR3 nucleotides read TGTGCCAGCAGCCCCGGGACTAGCGGGGACGGCGCCACAGATACGCAGTATTTT. The chain joins TRBV7-9 to TRBJ2-3, with TRBD2 matching 13 bases. Trimming took 5 bases from V and 2 from J; bases not matched to a gene: 10. The CDR3 contains 18 residues. CDR1 SEHNR and CDR2 FQNEAQ come from the germline V gene (reference sequence).

This clonotype was detected many times. The V call is TRBV12-3 or TRBV12-4, the J call TRBJ2-1; 9 nucleotides line up with TRBD2. Trimming took 5 bases from V and 4 from J; bases not matched to a gene: 12. The CDR3 has 17 residues. Here the CDR3 reads CASSPPAGGGGYNEQFF. DNA for the CDR3: TGTGCCAGCAGTCCCCCGGCGGGAGGGGGTGGTTACAATGAGCAGTTCTTC.

The chain carries TRBV11-2 and TRBJ2-7; a possible D gene is TRBD2 (5 bases). This CDR3 has 14 residues. Germline V lookup: CDR1 SGHAT, CDR2 FQNNGV. Trimming removed 5 bases at V and 3 bases at J, with 14 bases between. The CDR3 spells CASSPRRAHYEQYF. Written as DNA, the CDR3 is TGTGCCAGCAGCCCCCGGCGGGCGCACTACGAGCAGTACTTC.

This clonotype appeared many times. This CDR3 reads CASSSQPGQSYEQYF. CDR3 bases: TGCGCCAGCAGCTCTCAGCCGGGACAATCCTACGAGCAGTACTTC. The V call is TRBV5-1, the J call TRBJ2-7; D is perhaps TRBD1 (6 bases). The CDR3 sequence is 15 residues long. Germline CDR1 and CDR2: SGHRS and YFSETQ. V lost 3 bases and J lost 1, with 14 bases in between.

The V and J genes are TRBV4-1 and TRBJ2-7; TRBD2 agrees at 13 bases. With 4 bases clipped from V and 4 bases from J, the junction kept 1 base outside the gene matches. This CDR3 has 14 amino acids. CDR1 and CDR2 (germline): MGHRA, YSYEKL. The DNA for the CDR3 is TGCGCCAGCAGCCTGGGACTAGCGGGGTACGAGCAGTACTTC. Protein product: CASSLGLAGYEQYF.

This clonotype was seen many times. J is TRBJ2-3 and V is TRBV20-1; TRBD2 aligns across 9 bases. In germline, CDR1 is DFQATT, CDR2 SNEGSKA (reference sequence). V dropped 6 bases and J dropped 6; count of bases not matched to a gene: 10. The CDR3 is 14 residues long. This CDR3 is CSAAVLSGRDTQYF. CDR3 sequence (DNA): TGCAGTGCCGCGGTTTTGAGCGGGAGGGATACGCAGTATTTT.

The gene calls are TRBV15 and TRBJ2-1; D gene ambiguous. The CDR3 covers 15 residues. V gave up 2 bases and J gave up 8 bases, with 16 bases separating them. Germline V lookup: CDR1 LNHNV, CDR2 YYDKDF (reference sequence). As DNA, the CDR3 is TGTGCCACCAGCAGAAGGACCTCACCGTGGGATGAGCAGTTCTTC. As protein: CATSRRTSPWDEQFF.

This clonotype was picked up many times. The V and J genes are TRBV6-5 and TRBJ2-7; 7 bases match TRBD1. The V and J ends lost 6 bases and 3 bases, in that order; junction bases with no gene match: 5. CDR1 and CDR2 from the germline V gene are MNHEY and SVGAGI. This CDR3 is 13 amino acids long. The CDR3 sequence is CASRDRQDYEQYF. Written as DNA, the CDR3 is TGTGCCAGCAGGGACAGGCAAGACTACGAGCAGTACTTC.

Sample share makes this clonotype medium-sized (0.01 to 0.1%). The chain joins TRBV27 to TRBJ2-5; D ambiguous. V was trimmed by 5 bases and J by 3 bases, leaving 19 bases between them. This CDR3 comprises 16 residues. Germline values: CDR1 MNHEY, CDR2 SMNVEV (reference sequence). In DNA form, the CDR3 reads TGTGCCAGCAGTCCCCTGGTCCGAGGCATTGAAGAGACCCAGTACTTC. It is translated as CASSPLVRGIEETQYF.

The chain links TRBV4-2 to TRBJ1-2; D might be TRBD1 (5 bases). Between the trimmed V and J ends, which lost 0 bases and 12 bases, there was a span of 17 bases. CDR1 LGHNA and CDR2 YNFKEQ come from the germline V gene. The CDR3 extends over 14 amino acids. The CDR3 DNA sequence: TGTGCCAGCAGCCAAGATTATCAGGGCTTGGGAAACACCTTC. This encodes CASSQDYQGLGNTF.

This clonotype was observed at least ten times. The rearrangement joins TRBV5-1 to TRBJ2-1; D gene ambiguous. Germline loops: CDR1 SGHRS, CDR2 YFSETQ. Trimming cost V 0 bases and J 9 bases, with 16 bases left between them. The CDR3 sequence is 15 residues long. The CDR3 sequence: CASSLGDPIWGEQFF. The CDR3 DNA follows: TGCGCCAGCAGCTTGGGTGACCCAATTTGGGGTGAGCAGTTCTTC.

This clonotype was seen at least ten times. The rearrangement joins TRBV28 to TRBJ1-2; 9 bases fit TRBD1. CDR1 and CDR2 from the germline V gene are MDHEN and SYDVKM. With V trimmed by 2 bases and J by 4 bases, 5 bases remained unmatched. CDR3 length: 15 residues. The CDR3 spells CASSLNRGRGYGYTF. The CDR3 bases are TGTGCCAGCAGTTTAAACAGGGGGCGCGGCTATGGCTACACCTTC.

This chain links TRBV30 with TRBJ2-7, with D possibly matching TRBD1 (6 bases). The CDR3 loop spans 13 amino acids. CDR1 and CDR2 from the germline V gene are GTSNPN and SVGIG (reference sequence). Trimming stripped 0 bases from V and 8 bases from J, with 14 bases between. The CDR3 DNA follows: TGTGCCTGGAGTGTAACAGGGAAAGAGAAGCAGTACTTC. The encoded protein is CAWSVTGKEKQYF.

This clonotype showed up many times. This chain links TRBV5-5 with TRBJ1-2; 7 positions match TRBD1. CDR1 and CDR2 (germline): SGHKS, YYEKEE (reference sequence). Trimming took 3 bases from V and 7 from J; bases not matched to a gene: 12. This CDR3 is built from 15 residues. CDR3 nucleotides: TGTGCCAGCAGCTACCTTCATGACAGGGTCGTTGGCTACACCTTC. Translation gives CASSYLHDRVVGYTF.

There are many counts of this clonotype. The V and J genes are TRBV3-1 and TRBJ2-5, with TRBD2 as a possible D gene (6 bases). Trimming removed 4 bases at V and 2 bases at J, with 14 bases between. The CDR3 is made up of 15 amino acids. Germline V gene sequence: CDR1 LGHDT, CDR2 YNNKEL (reference sequence). This chain's CDR3 is CASSPSRGTQETQYF. DNA for the CDR3: TGTGCCAGCAGCCCGTCACGCGGGACTCAAGAGACCCAGTACTTC.

This clonotype was seen repeatedly, ten times or more. The chain uses TRBV12-3 or TRBV12-4 and TRBJ2-7; 9 nucleotides line up with TRBD2. V lost 2 bases and J lost 5; bases outside the gene matches: 4. CDR3 length: 14 amino acids. This chain's CDR3 is CASSLLAGSHEQYF. In DNA form, the CDR3 reads TGTGCCAGCAGTTTACTAGCGGGAAGCCACGAGCAGTACTTC.